These 3 T cell receptor beta chains share one sample of origin, sequenced in a study of T-cell memory formation after mild COVID-19. MiXCR, applied by TCRdb to the 5' RACE reads, yields one record per CDR3 protein. The table lists fewer than 700,000 distinct CDR3 sequences, approximately 18% of them singletons. Material for sequencing was PBMCs or a T cell subset sorted from them (not recorded which). These receptors were collected from an adult woman who had mild COVID-19 (a few samples of this study predate the infection). Cell type and time point are not known.

This clonotype was detected only a few times. The rearrangement uses TRBV7-6 and TRBJ2-2; weak D call: TRBD2 (6 bases). V was pared by 5 bases and J by 5 bases, with 21 bases between. This CDR3 spans 17 amino acids. In germline, CDR1 is SGHVS, CDR2 FNYEAQ. CDR3 loop: CASSLGTRDFSTGELFF. CDR3 coding DNA: TGTGCCAGCAGCCTCGGCACCCGGGACTTTTCGACCGGGGAGCTGTTTTTT.

This clonotype was observed a handful of times. The CDR3 spells CASSMTGEWKTGELFF. In DNA, the CDR3 is TGCGCCAGCAGCATGACAGGGGAGTGGAAGACCGGGGAGCTGTTTTTT. This chain uses TRBV5-1 with TRBJ2-2; 8 bases match TRBD1. The ends lost 4 bases at V and 5 bases at J; junction bases unmatched: 10. CDR3 length: 16 residues. Germline CDR1 and CDR2: SGHRS and YFSETQ. Full variable domain (outside the CDR3, taken from reference TRBV5-1 and TRBJ2-2): KAGVTQTPRYLIKTRGQQVTLSCSPISGHRSVSWYQQTPGQGLQFLFEYFSETQRNKGNFPGRFSGRQFSNSRSEMNVSTLELGDSALYLCASSMTGEWKTGELFFGEGSRLTVL.

There are a few counts of this clonotype. This sequence joins TRBV7-9 and TRBJ1-1; D unresolved. The CDR3 spans 14 residues. V lost 5 bases to trimming and J lost 3 bases, with 13 bases between them. Per the germline V gene, CDR1 is SEHNR and CDR2 is FQNEAQ (reference sequence). The CDR3 DNA is TGTGCCAGCAGCCCCGCGGAATTCTACACTGAAGCTTTCTTT. Protein sequence: CASSPAEFYTEAFF.